This paragraph covers one TCR beta chain sequence. This specimen belongs to a study of blood T cell repertoires in COVID-19. Study-wide background: The United States, Italy and Spain supplied acute and convalescent COVID-19 samples. PBMCs, B-cell-depleted T cells, or T cells provided the cDNA or gDNA that made up the material.

This CDR3 is 15 amino acids long. V was trimmed by 4 bases and J by 2 bases, leaving 16 bases between them. Germline V CDR1 and CDR2: SGHDT, YYEEEE. Authors' data handling: Amplification of reference gene primers was used by the study to estimate nucleated cell counts. The method was immunoSEQ multiplex PCR; TCRdb's version includes in-frame clones alone and lacks a portion of them. The V and J calls and the clone size are those of that table, but D and trimming were determined from the DNA. Of 30,000 to 40,000 clones listed, 88% are singletons. The sample consisted of peripheral blood. The chain couples TRBV5-6 to TRBJ2-7, with a weak D call TRBD1 (5 bases). This clonotype originated in a man aged 65 to 85 with active COVID-19. CDR3 in amino acids: CASSGLQGRTYEQYF. The CDR3 DNA is TGTGCCAGCAGCGGTTTGCAGGGAAGGACCTACGAGCAGTACTTC.